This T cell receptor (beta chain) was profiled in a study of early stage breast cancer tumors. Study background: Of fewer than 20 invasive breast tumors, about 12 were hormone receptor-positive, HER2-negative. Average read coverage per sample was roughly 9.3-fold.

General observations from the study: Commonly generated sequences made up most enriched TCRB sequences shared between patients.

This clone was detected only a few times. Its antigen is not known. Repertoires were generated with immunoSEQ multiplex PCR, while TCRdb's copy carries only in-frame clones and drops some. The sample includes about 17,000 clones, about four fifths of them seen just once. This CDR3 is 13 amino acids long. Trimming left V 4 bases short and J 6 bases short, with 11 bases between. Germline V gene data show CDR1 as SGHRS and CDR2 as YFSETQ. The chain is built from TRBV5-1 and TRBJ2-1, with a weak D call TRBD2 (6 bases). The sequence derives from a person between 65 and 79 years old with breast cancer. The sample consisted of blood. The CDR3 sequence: CASSLTSLNEQFF. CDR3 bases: TGCGCCAGCAGCCTGACTAGTCTCAATGAGCAGTTCTTC.